This entry lists 5 T cell receptor beta chains sequenced from one sample in a study of CD8 T cells in Susac syndrome. RNA was extracted with the RNeasy kit, and a quantity of roughly 0.5 to 1 ug was reverse transcribed using random hexamers. TCRdb independently ran MiXCR on the immunoSEQ multiplex PCR reads; one entry per CDR3 protein. The table includes some 90,000 distinct CDR3 sequences, just under 95% detected once. Material: CD8+ T cells from PBMCs. These receptor sequences come from a human donor in good health.

This chain connects TRBV27 to TRBJ2-7; 8 bases agree with TRBD2. The germline V gene has CDR1 MNHEY and CDR2 SMNVEV (reference sequence). The J segment lost 0 bases and the V segment lost 2 bases, leaving 3 bases of the junction unmatched. The CDR3 runs to 15 residues. In DNA, the CDR3 is TGTGCCAGCAGTTTACGCGGGGGGAGCTCCTACGAGCAGTACTTC. Translating gives CASSLRGGSSYEQYF.

The genes are TRBV11-2 and TRBJ2-1; D tentatively reads TRBD1 or TRBD2 (6 bases each). Germline V CDR1 and CDR2: SGHAT, FQNNGV. V lost 1 base and J 5 bases, leaving 12 bases between the germline ends. This CDR3 region has 15 residues. CDR3 sequence (DNA): TGTGCCAGCAGCTTAGTTCGGGGGCCAGACAATGAGCAGTTCTTC. Protein product: CASSLVRGPDNEQFF. The full variable domain, with the rest looked up from reference TRBV11-2 and TRBJ2-1, is EAGVAQSPRYKIIEKRQSVAFWCNPISGHATLYWYQQILGQGPKLLIQFQNNGVVDDSQLPKDRFSAERLKGVDSTLKIQPAKLEDSAVYLCASSLVRGPDNEQFFGPGTRLTVL.

The rearrangement links TRBV12-3 or TRBV12-4 to TRBJ2-1; D gene ambiguous. The CDR3 is 14 amino acids. Trimming removed 6 bases from V and 7 bases from J, with 16 bases in between. CDR3 protein: CASSGPRTLNEQFF. The CDR3 bases are TGTGCCAGCAGCGGACCCCGAACACTTAATGAGCAGTTCTTC.

The rearrangement joins TRBV12-3 or TRBV12-4 to TRBJ2-3; D not resolved. Trimming stripped 7 bases from V and 4 bases from J, with 3 bases between. There are 10 residues in the CDR3. The CDR3 reads CASTPDTQYF. The CDR3 region has the DNA TGTGCCAGCACTCCAGATACGCAGTATTTT.

V is TRBV6-1 and J is TRBJ2-6; D is possibly TRBD1 or TRBD2 (5 bases each). Germline CDR1 and CDR2: MNHNS and SASEGT. The CDR3 totals 15 residues. The V and J ends lost 1 base and 4 bases respectively, with 8 bases between them. The CDR3 DNA sequence: TGTGCCAGCAGTGAAGTCGGGGCGGGGGCCAACGTCCTGACTTTC. Translated, it gives CASSEVGAGANVLTF.